These 21 T cell receptor beta chains originate from one sample sequenced in a study of blood T cell repertoires in COVID-19. Method: immunoSEQ multiplex PCR; TCRdb's copy keeps in-frame clones and lacks some. The top ten hold 5% to 7% of the sample, which has hundreds of thousands of clones, roughly 83% seen once. Sequenced input: peripheral blood. The origin of the receptors is a woman older than 75 with COVID-19, enrolled during active disease.

The rearrangement uses TRBV4-3 and TRBJ1-3, with D unclear. This CDR3 is 14 amino acids long. Germline CDR1 and CDR2: LGHNA and YSLEER. Trimming took 5 bases from V and 0 from J, leaving 8 bases between them. The CDR3 sequence: CASSSRYSGNTIYF. The DNA for the CDR3 is TGCGCCAGCAGCTCGCGGTACTCTGGAAACACCATATATTTT.

In the case of this clone: This sample also contains other DNA sequences that code for the same CDR3. This sequence joins TRBV11-1 and TRBJ1-2, with TRBD1 as a possible D gene (5 bases). The CDR3 loop spans 14 amino acids. Germline CDR1 is SGHAT and CDR2 is FQDESV (reference sequence). The ends were cut back, 6 bases at V and 3 bases at J, with 14 bases in the middle. The CDR3 protein is CASSIGDSDYGYTF. The CDR3 coding sequence is TGTGCCAGCAGTATCGGTGACAGTGACTATGGCTACACCTTC.

CDR3 in amino acids: CAISEQGANTGELFF. The CDR3 DNA follows: TGTGCCATCAGTGAACAGGGTGCGAACACCGGGGAGCTGTTTTTT. V is TRBV10-3 and J is TRBJ2-2, with D perhaps TRBD1 (6 bases). The germline V gene encodes CDR1 ENHRY and CDR2 SYGVKD. Trimming shortened V by 3 bases and J by 0 bases, and 8 bases separated the two germline ends. The CDR3 loop spans 15 amino acids.

V usage is TRBV15 and J usage is TRBJ1-4; 7 bases line up with TRBD1. V gave up 3 bases and J gave up 0 bases; unmatched junction bases: 13. This CDR3 has 19 residues. Germline lookup yields CDR1 LNHNV and CDR2 YYDKDF (reference sequence). This CDR3 is CATSRRGQSEGATNEKLFF. CDR3 bases: TGTGCCACCAGCAGGAGGGGACAGTCCGAAGGGGCAACTAATGAAAAACTGTTTTTT.

The chain employs TRBV5-4 and TRBJ1-2; 8 bases line up with TRBD1. The germline V gene has CDR1 SGHNT and CDR2 YYREEE (reference sequence). J was trimmed by 4 bases and V by 3 bases; bases with no gene match: 8. The CDR3 runs 15 residues. The DNA of the CDR3 is TGTGCCAGCAGCTCCGGGACAGGCTTTATCTATGGCTACACCTTC. Protein: CASSSGTGFIYGYTF.

This chain connects TRBV28 to TRBJ1-4; D gene unclear. CDR1 MDHEN and CDR2 SYDVKM come from the germline V gene. The CDR3 has 11 residues. V dropped 4 bases and J dropped 8 bases, with 5 bases sitting between them. CDR3 sequence reads: CASSYKEKLFF. The DNA for the CDR3 is TGTGCCAGCAGTTACAAGGAAAAACTGTTTTTT.

The table lists this clone with a few counts. This chain links TRBV6-1 with TRBJ2-2; 9 nucleotides match TRBD1. With V trimmed by 1 base and J by 4 bases, 10 bases remained unmatched. Germline CDR1 MNHNS, CDR2 SASEGT. The CDR3 is made up of 18 amino acids. CDR3 coding DNA: TGTGCCAGCAGTGAAGATTACGGGACAGGGTTCCGCACCGGGGAGCTGTTTTTT. This codes for CASSEDYGTGFRTGELFF.

This sequence joins TRBV7-9 and TRBJ2-3; unclear D gene. Trimming took off 5 bases at V and 4 bases at J, with 13 bases between the two ends. There are 14 residues in the CDR3. Germline CDR1 SEHNR, CDR2 FQNEAQ (reference sequence). CDR3 amino acids: CASSPSRVADTQYF. The CDR3 DNA is TGTGCCAGCAGCCCCTCGAGAGTCGCAGATACGCAGTATTTT.

The chain links TRBV7-3 to TRBJ2-2, with TRBD2 identical over 8 bases. Germline loops: CDR1 SGHTA, CDR2 FQGTGA. V trimming: 4 bases; J trimming: 6 bases; junction bases outside the gene matches: 16. This CDR3 is built from 18 residues. The CDR3 loop reads CASSSLGSGGAGAGELFF. In DNA form, the CDR3 reads TGTGCCAGCAGCTCCCTGGGCAGCGGGGGCGCCGGGGCCGGGGAGCTGTTTTTT. The complete variable domain, with remaining parts taken from reference TRBV7-3 and TRBJ2-2, reads GAGVSQTPSNKVTEKGKYVELRCDPISGHTALYWYRQSLGQGPEFLIYFQGTGAADDSGLPNDRFFAVRPEGSVSTLKIQRTERGDSAVYLCASSSLGSGGAGAGELFFGEGSRLTVL.

The rearrangement links TRBV5-1 to TRBJ2-1, with TRBD1 matching over 8 bases. The CDR3 length is 15 residues. In germline, CDR1 is SGHRS, CDR2 YFSETQ. The V gene end was trimmed by 4 bases and the J gene end by 6 bases; junction bases not matched to a gene: 9. DNA of the CDR3: TGCGCCAGCAGCACCCCCTGGACAGGGAGCAATGAGCAGTTCTTC. This encodes CASSTPWTGSNEQFF.

This chain joins TRBV2 and TRBJ1-5; D might be TRBD1 (5 bases). With 10 bases removed from V and 2 bases from J, the gap between germline ends came to 18 bases. This CDR3 spans 15 amino acids. The V gene's germline CDR1 is SNHLY and CDR2 FYNNEI. The CDR3 is CANGRDKGGNQPQHF. The DNA of the CDR3 is TGTGCCAATGGACGCGACAAAGGGGGCAATCAGCCCCAGCATTTT.

The V and J genes are TRBV29-1 and TRBJ2-7; perhaps TRBD1 as D (6 bases). The CDR3 contains 12 residues. V dropped 3 bases and J dropped 9 bases, with 15 bases sitting between them. The germline V gene has CDR1 SQVTM and CDR2 ANQGSEA. The CDR3, as DNA: TGCAGCGTTGAGGGGGCCGCCATGGGGCAGTACTTC. This gives the protein CSVEGAAMGQYF.

This chain joins TRBV5-1 and TRBJ2-2; 10 bases line up with TRBD1. This CDR3 comprises 16 residues. Looked up from germline, CDR1 is SGHRS and CDR2 is YFSETQ. V trimming: 5 bases; J trimming: 0 bases; junction bases outside the gene matches: 4. Here the CDR3 reads CASREDRGTNTGELFF. The CDR3, as DNA: TGCGCCAGCAGAGAGGACAGGGGGACGAACACCGGGGAGCTGTTTTTT.

The chain carries TRBV5-1 and TRBJ1-2; no firm D call. Germline CDR1 reads SGHRS; CDR2 reads YFSETQ. This CDR3 spans 14 amino acids. V was trimmed by 0 bases and J by 8 bases, leaving 14 bases between them. The DNA for the CDR3 is TGCGCCAGCAGCTTGGACAGCTCCTACGTGGGCTACACCTTC. Its translation: CASSLDSSYVGYTF.

In its sample, this clone was seen once. This sequence joins TRBV7-2 and TRBJ2-2; tentative D call: TRBD1 (6 bases). In germline, CDR1 is SGHTA, CDR2 FQGNSA. CDR3 size: 14 residues. Trimming left V 0 bases short and J 4 bases short, with 6 bases between. The CDR3 reads CASSLAGATGELFF. The CDR3, as DNA: TGTGCCAGCAGCTTAGCGGGGGCCACCGGGGAGCTGTTTTTT.

In the case of this clone: Compared with germline, one end of the junction differs, possibly owing to a read error. J is TRBJ1-3 and V is TRBV27, with a tentative D call TRBD1 (6 bases). The CDR3 runs 16 residues. Per germline, CDR1 MNHEY and CDR2 SMNVEV (reference sequence). CDR3 protein: CASSLSSPGAGTTIYF. CDR3 nucleotide sequence: TGTGCCAGCAGTTTAAGTTCGCCAGGGGCAGGAACCACCATATATTTT.

The V gene is TRBV18, the J gene TRBJ2-7; tentative D call: TRBD1 (6 bases). From germline, CDR1 is KGHSH and CDR2 LQKENI. Trimming removed 3 bases at V and 3 bases at J, with 12 bases between. This CDR3 has 14 amino acids. CDR3 region: CASSPQRGNYEQYF. The CDR3 nucleotides read TGTGCCAGCTCACCGCAAAGGGGGAACTACGAGCAGTACTTC.

The count of this clone is one. The CDR3, as DNA: TGCGCCAGCAGCCCCAGAGAGGGGGACAAGACTGAAGCTTTCTTT. Translation: CASSPREGDKTEAFF. The chain is built from TRBV5-1 and TRBJ1-1; possibly TRBD1 for D (6 bases). CDR1 SGHRS and CDR2 YFSETQ come from the germline V gene. The CDR3 loop spans 15 amino acids. Trimming left V 4 bases short and J 5 bases short, with 18 bases between. The full variable domain, rest sourced from reference TRBV5-1 and TRBJ1-1, is KAGVTQTPRYLIKTRGQQVTLSCSPISGHRSVSWYQQTPGQGLQFLFEYFSETQRNKGNFPGRFSGRQFSNSRSEMNVSTLELGDSALYLCASSPREGDKTEAFFGQGTRLTVV.

V usage is TRBV6-2 or TRBV6-3 and J usage is TRBJ2-6; TRBD1 agrees at 9 bases. The CDR3 spans 20 residues. V lost 5 bases to trimming and J lost 2 bases; unmatched junction nucleotides: 16. CDR1 and CDR2 (germline): MNHEY, SVGEGT. CDR3 coding DNA: TGTGCCAGCAGTCCACCTGGTCCGGGACAGGGCCTTCCTGGGGCCAACGTCCTGACTTTC. Translated: CASSPPGPGQGLPGANVLTF.

The chain couples TRBV27 to TRBJ2-2; TRBD2 matches at 13 bases. J was trimmed by 6 bases and V by 4 bases; bases with no gene match: 2. CDR1 and CDR2 (germline): MNHEY, SMNVEV (reference sequence). CDR3 size: 15 residues. CDR3 in amino acids: CASSWGLAGPGELFF. CDR3 coding DNA: TGTGCCAGCAGTTGGGGACTAGCGGGGCCCGGGGAGCTGTTTTTT.

The chain couples TRBV24-1 to TRBJ2-1; D might be TRBD1 (5 bases). V was pared by 7 bases and J by 6 bases, with 12 bases between. Germline V lookup: CDR1 KGHDR, CDR2 SFDVKD. The CDR3 spans 13 residues. The CDR3 region has the DNA TGTGCCACCAGCTCAGGGAATGGCAATGAGCAGTTCTTC. It encodes CATSSGNGNEQFF.